One T cell receptor beta chain is described in this entry. Its specificity is unknown. PBMCs were derived from 10 ml fresh peripheral blood. The data were taken from a study of T cells in Graves' hyperthyroidism and ophthalmopathy. Study observations and caveats: Peripheral blood also featured most of the thyroid clonotypes expanded above 0.001. The model foresaw ophthalmopathy a median around 6.8 months prior to onset.

The germline CDR1 and CDR2 sequences are DFQATT and SNEGSKA (reference sequence). This CDR3 contains 15 residues. The V segment lost 4 bases and the J segment 4 bases; nucleotides outside the gene matches: 8. It was RNA transcripts that yielded the amplified TCR beta CDR3 regions. When the TCR CDR3 underwent first-round RT-PCR, the HTBI primer set was used. TCRdb itself ran the multiplex PCR reads through MiXCR, one entry per CDR3 protein. The data contain about 640,000 distinct CDR3 sequences, 20% to 25% of them singletons. Sequencing input: blood. The chain is built from TRBV20-1 and TRBJ2-3, with 10 positions matching TRBD1. The sequence derives from a man aged 25-45 years with Graves' ophthalmopathy. DNA for the CDR3: TGCAGTGCTAACCCGGGACAGGGGTCCCCAGATACGCAGTATTTT. Protein sequence: CSANPGQGSPDTQYF.